Given below is one T cell receptor beta chain in context. The table came from immunoSEQ multiplex PCR; TCRdb's copy has only in-frame clones and leaves some out. The data contain roughly 2 million clones, roughly 95% of them singletons. This entry belongs to a study of shared clonotypes between healthy human individuals. The V gene's germline CDR1 is WSHSY and CDR2 SAAADI. V gave up 5 bases and J gave up 4 bases; unmatched junction bases: 4. CDR3 length: 14 amino acids. Material: naive CD4+ T cells sorted from blood. As for subset: CD45RA+ positively selected. The J gene is TRBJ2-3, the V gene TRBV10-2; TRBD2 matches at 9 bases. This receptor was obtained from a man younger than 35 in good health. CDR3 amino acids: CASSQRGASDTQYF. The DNA of the CDR3 is TGCGCCAGCAGTCAGCGGGGGGCTTCAGATACGCAGTATTTT.